The entry that follows covers one T cell receptor (beta chain) sequence. Its specificity is unknown. The data were obtained in a study of T cell clonotyping in hematopoietic cell transplantation. Study results and limitations: After transplant, recipient diversity fell while pathologically expanded clonotypes grew through day 180. Few recipient clonotypes overlapped donors; over 95% were de novo at given depth.

TCRdb's copy holds only in-frame clones and misses some; the assay was immunoSEQ multiplex PCR. In the table there are approximately 44,000 clones, around 96% of which are singletons. The CDR3 is 12 amino acids. The V gene lost 6 bases and the J gene lost 8 bases, with 11 bases spanning the gap. CDR1 is SGHNT and CDR2 is YENEEA in the germline V gene. The receptor was derived from a man aged 25 to 40 in good health. Some clones in this sample may be carry-over from other donors' samples. The rearrangement uses TRBV11-3 and TRBJ1-3; D gene unclear. Material: peripheral blood mononuclear cells. The CDR3 is CASRYLAYTIYF. As DNA, the CDR3 is TGTGCCAGCAGGTACCTGGCGTACACCATATATTTT.